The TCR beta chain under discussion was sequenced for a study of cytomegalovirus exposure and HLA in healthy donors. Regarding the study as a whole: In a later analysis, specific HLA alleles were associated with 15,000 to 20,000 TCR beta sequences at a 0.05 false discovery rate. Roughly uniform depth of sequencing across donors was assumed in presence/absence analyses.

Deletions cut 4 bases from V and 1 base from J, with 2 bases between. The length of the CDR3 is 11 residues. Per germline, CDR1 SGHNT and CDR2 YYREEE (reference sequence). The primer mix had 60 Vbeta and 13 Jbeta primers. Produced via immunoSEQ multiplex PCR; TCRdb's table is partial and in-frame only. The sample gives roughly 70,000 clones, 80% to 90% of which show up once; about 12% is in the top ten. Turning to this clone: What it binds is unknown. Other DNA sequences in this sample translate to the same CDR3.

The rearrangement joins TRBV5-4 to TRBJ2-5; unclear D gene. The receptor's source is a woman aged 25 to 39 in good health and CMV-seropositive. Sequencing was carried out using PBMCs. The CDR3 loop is CASSLQETQYF. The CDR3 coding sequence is TGTGCCAGCAGCCTCCAAGAGACCCAGTACTTC.